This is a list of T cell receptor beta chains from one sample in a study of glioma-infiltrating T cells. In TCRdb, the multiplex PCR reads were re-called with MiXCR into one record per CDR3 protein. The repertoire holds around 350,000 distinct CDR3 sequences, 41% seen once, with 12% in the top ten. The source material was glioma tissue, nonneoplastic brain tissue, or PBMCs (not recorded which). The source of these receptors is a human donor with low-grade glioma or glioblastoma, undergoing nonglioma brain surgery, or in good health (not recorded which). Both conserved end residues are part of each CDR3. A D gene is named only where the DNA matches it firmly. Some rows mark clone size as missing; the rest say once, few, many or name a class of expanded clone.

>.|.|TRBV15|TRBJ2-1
TGTGCCACCAGTAAGGGGGAGGAAACCTACAATGAGCAGTTCTTC
CATSKGEETYNEQFF
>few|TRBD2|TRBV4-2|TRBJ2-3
TGTGCCAGCAGCTCCAGGACTAGCGGGAGTGGAGATACGCAGTATTTT
CASSSRTSGSGDTQYF
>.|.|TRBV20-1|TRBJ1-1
TGCAGTGCTTCGAGGATCGGGGTGAACGCTGAAGCTTTCTTT
CSASRIGVNAEAFF
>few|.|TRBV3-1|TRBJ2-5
TGTGCCAGCAGCCAAGACGGAGGGCTCCAAGAGACCCAGTACTTC
CASSQDGGLQETQYF
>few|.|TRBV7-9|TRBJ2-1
TGTGCCAGCATAGGTTGGAGAGGAGGCCCAGAGCAGTTCTTC
CASIGWRGGPEQFF
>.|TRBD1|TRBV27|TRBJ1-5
TGCGCCAGCAGTTGGGACAGGGCTACTCAGCTCCAGCATTTT
CASSWDRATQLQHF
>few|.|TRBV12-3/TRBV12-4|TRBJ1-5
TGTGCCAGCAGTTTCCAGGGAATGAAGGGTCAGCCCCAGCATTTT
CASSFQGMKGQPQHF
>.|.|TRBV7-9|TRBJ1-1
TGTGCCAGCAGCTTGGGTGGCAGGGGCTCTTTCTTT
CASSLGGRGSFF
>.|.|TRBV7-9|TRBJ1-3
TGTGCCAGCAGCTCTCGCAGGGCACGGCGGGGAAACACCATATATTTT
CASSSRRARRGNTIYF
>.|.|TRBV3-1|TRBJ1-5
TGTGCCAGCAGCCCCCCGAACAATCAGCCCCAGCATTTT
CASSPPNNQPQHF
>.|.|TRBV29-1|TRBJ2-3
TGCAGCGTTGAGGGGGGGACAACAGATACGCAGTATTTT
CSVEGGTTDTQYF
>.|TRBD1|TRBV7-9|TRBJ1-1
TGTGCCAGCTCAGCAGGGGGGAAGGACACTGAAGCTTTCTTT
CASSAGGKDTEAFF
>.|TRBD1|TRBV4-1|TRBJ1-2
TGCGCCACACTATCCCCGGGACAGAGGAACTATGGCTACACCTTC
CATLSPGQRNYGYTF
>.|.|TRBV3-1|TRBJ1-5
TGTGCCAGCAGCCAAGAGGAGACACAGCCCCAGCATTTT
CASSQEETQPQHF
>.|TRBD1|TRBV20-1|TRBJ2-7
TGCAGTGCTATGACAGGGGTTTCCTACGAGCAGTACTTC
CSAMTGVSYEQYF
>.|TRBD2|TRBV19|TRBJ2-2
TGTGCCAGTAGTATAGATGAGTCGGGGGGCACCGGGGAGCTGTTTTTT
CASSIDESGGTGELFF
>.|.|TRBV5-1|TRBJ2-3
TGCGCCAGCAGCTTGTACCCCACAGGGAAAATCGCAGATACGCAGTATTTT
CASSLYPTGKIADTQYF
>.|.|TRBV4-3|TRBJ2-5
TGCGCCAGCAGCCAAGAGAAGGGAGGAGAGACCCAGTACTTC
CASSQEKGGETQYF
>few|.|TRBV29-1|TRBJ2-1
TGCAGCGTCGGACTCCAGCAGTATGAGCAGTTCTTC
CSVGLQQYEQFF
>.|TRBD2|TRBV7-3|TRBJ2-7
TGTGCCAGCAGTCCCGGGACTAGCAATATGGGATTATCCTACGAGCAGTACTTC
CASSPGTSNMGLSYEQYF
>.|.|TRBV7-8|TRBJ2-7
TGTGCCAGCACCCATAGCGGAAACCCCTACGAGCAGTACTTC
CASTHSGNPYEQYF
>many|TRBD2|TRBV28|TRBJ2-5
TGTGCCAGCAGTTCCAGCGGGGGACTCGAGACCCAGTACTTC
CASSSSGGLETQYF
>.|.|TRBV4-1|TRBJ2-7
TGCGCCAGCAGCCAGGAACAGGGAACCTACGAGCAGTACTTC
CASSQEQGTYEQYF
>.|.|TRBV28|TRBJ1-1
TGTGCCAGCAGCGCCCCTAGGGCAGGTGAAGCTTTCTTT
CASSAPRAGEAFF
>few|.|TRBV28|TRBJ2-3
TGTGCCAGCAGCCCACGGTTGGGAGCAGCTAGCACAGATACGCAGTATTTT
CASSPRLGAASTDTQYF
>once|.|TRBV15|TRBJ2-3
TGTGCCACCAGCAGAGATGTTCCAGATACGCAGTATTTT
CATSRDVPDTQYF
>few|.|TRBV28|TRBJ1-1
TGTGCCAGCAGTTTTAGCCAGAAGGATTTGAACACTGAAGCTTTCTTT
CASSFSQKDLNTEAFF
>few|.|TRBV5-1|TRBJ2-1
TGCGCCAGCAGCTCAAAAATCCAGTTCTTC
CASSSKIQFF
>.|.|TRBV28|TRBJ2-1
TGTGCCAGCAGTTTAGGCCCCGACAGGCTCCGACGCAATGAGCAGTTCTTC
CASSLGPDRLRRNEQFF
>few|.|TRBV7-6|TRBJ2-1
TGTGCCAGCAGCTTAGGGGGAGACTACAATGAGCAGTTCTTC
CASSLGGDYNEQFF
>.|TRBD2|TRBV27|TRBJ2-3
TGTGCCAGCAGGGGGCCGGGACTAGCGGGAGGGCCGGGCACAGATAGGCAGTATTTT
CASRGPGLAGGPGTDRQYF
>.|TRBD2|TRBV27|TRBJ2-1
TGTGCCAGCCTCAGGGCGGGAGGGAAGAATGAGCAGTTCTTC
CASLRAGGKNEQFF
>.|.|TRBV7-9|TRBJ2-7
TGTGTCAGCAGCTTAGTAGGCATCTACGAGCAGTACTTC
CVSSLVGIYEQYF
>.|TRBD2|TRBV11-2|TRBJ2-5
TGTGCCAGCAGCTTAAGGGTAGCGGGCGGCGAGACCCAGTACTTC
CASSLRVAGGETQYF
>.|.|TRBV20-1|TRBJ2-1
TGCAGTGCTATAAATCCCAGCTCCGATGAGCAGTTCTTC
CSAINPSSDEQFF
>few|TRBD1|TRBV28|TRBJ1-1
TGTGCCAGCAGTTTATTGAGAGGGGGCAAGGTGAACACTGAAGCTTTCTTT
CASSLLRGGKVNTEAFF
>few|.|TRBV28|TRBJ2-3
TGTGCCAGCAGTTCGGGACTTCTGAGGGATACGCAGTATTTT
CASSSGLLRDTQYF
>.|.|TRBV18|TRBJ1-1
TGTGCCAGCTCACCACTCCTGAGGGGGGGGACCCGGAACACTGAAGCTTTCTTT
CASSPLLRGGTRNTEAFF
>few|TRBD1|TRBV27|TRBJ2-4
TGTGCCAGCAGTTCACCCTCGACAGGGTCCCTAAACATTCAGTACTTC
CASSSPSTGSLNIQYF
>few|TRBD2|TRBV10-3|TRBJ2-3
TGTGCCATCAGTGTTCTAGCGGGGGTGAGCTTGGGAAACACAGATACGCAGTATTTT
CAISVLAGVSLGNTDTQYF
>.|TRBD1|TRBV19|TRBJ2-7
TGTGCCAGTAGCCTGACAGGGGGATCTCAGCAGTACTTC
CASSLTGGSQQYF
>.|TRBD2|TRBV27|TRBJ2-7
TGTGCCTGCAGGCTTAGCGGGAGGGGGTACGAGCAGTACTTC
CACRLSGRGYEQYF
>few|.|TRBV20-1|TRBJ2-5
TGCAGTGCTAGAACGGTATCCAACCAAGAGACCCAGTACTTC
CSARTVSNQETQYF
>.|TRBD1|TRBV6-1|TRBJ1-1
TGTGCCAGCAGTCACAGGGGTTTGATGAACACTGAAGCTTTCTTT
CASSHRGLMNTEAFF
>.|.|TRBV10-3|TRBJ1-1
TGTGCCATGCAGGGGTCTATGAACACTGAAGCTTTCTTT
CAMQGSMNTEAFF
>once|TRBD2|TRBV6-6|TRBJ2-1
TGTGCCAGCAGTGCCCAGGCGGCTAGCGGGAGCGATGAGCAGTTCTTC
CASSAQAASGSDEQFF
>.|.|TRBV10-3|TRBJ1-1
TGTGCCATCAGTGAGACGGGGGCGGACACTGAAGCTTTCTTT
CAISETGADTEAFF
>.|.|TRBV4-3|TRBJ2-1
TGCGCCAGCAGCCAAGTTGGCCCTCAGAGAAACTACGAGCAGTTCTTC
CASSQVGPQRNYEQFF